These 18 T cell receptor beta chains came from one sample sequenced in a study of blood T cell repertoires in COVID-19. Profiling relied on immunoSEQ multiplex PCR, and the TCRdb table lists in-frame clones only, not all of them. The data show about 180,000 clones, roughly 84% seen once. The sample was peripheral blood. These receptors came from a woman aged 60-70 years with acute or convalescent COVID-19.

In the case of this clone: Mismatch with germline at one junction end may stem from a read error. The CDR3 coding sequence is TGTGCTAGCAGCCCAGGCATTAATCGGGACAGGGGACGGGTAACTAATGAAAAACTGTTTTTT. It specifies CASSPGINRDRGRVTNEKLFF. This chain joins TRBV7-7 and TRBJ1-4; 10 bases align to TRBD1. This CDR3 comprises 21 residues. Looked up from germline, CDR1 is SSHAT and CDR2 is FNYEAQ (reference sequence).

The J gene is TRBJ1-1, the V gene TRBV19, with TRBD1 matching 7 bases. CDR1 and CDR2 from the germline V gene are LNHDA and SQIVND (reference sequence). The CDR3 is made up of 15 amino acids. The V segment lost 3 bases and the J segment 0 bases; nucleotides outside the gene matches: 4. The CDR3 bases are TGTGCCAGTAGTATCGCGGACAGGATGAACACTGAAGCTTTCTTT. It encodes CASSIADRMNTEAFF.

This clone was counted a few times. This chain uses TRBV3-1 (or the pseudogene TRBV3-2) with TRBJ1-5, with a possible D match to TRBD1 (5 bases). Trimming removed 8 bases from V and 4 bases from J, with 9 bases in between. Germline-derived CDR1 and CDR2 are LGHDT and YNNKEL (reference sequence). The CDR3 is made up of 12 amino acids. Here the CDR3 reads CASSTENQPQHF. CDR3 nucleotides: TGTGCCAGCTCGACAGAGAATCAGCCCCAGCATTTT.

This chain uses TRBV7-9 with TRBJ1-3; TRBD1 matches at 9 bases. Losses at the gene ends were 1 base for V and 4 bases for J; bases not matched to a gene: 5. The CDR3 extends over 16 amino acids. Per germline, CDR1 SEHNR and CDR2 FQNEAQ (reference sequence). CDR3 sequence: CASSLVGTGNGNTIYF. CDR3 DNA sequence: TGTGCCAGCAGCTTAGTGGGGACAGGGAACGGAAACACCATATATTTT.

The V gene is TRBV6-5, the J gene TRBJ1-2; 8 bases match TRBD1. This CDR3 is 16 amino acids long. V was pared by 2 bases and J by 0 bases, with 5 bases of the junction left unmatched. Germline V lookup: CDR1 MNHEY, CDR2 SVGAGI. This CDR3 is CASSYRRTGPNYGYTF. The CDR3 DNA reads as TGTGCCAGCAGTTACCGGAGGACAGGGCCTAACTATGGCTACACCTTC.

V gene TRBV24-1 combines with J gene TRBJ1-4; a possible D gene is TRBD1 (5 bases). Germline V lookup: CDR1 KGHDR, CDR2 SFDVKD. This CDR3 is built from 15 residues. V lost 7 bases and J 3 bases, leaving 14 bases between the germline ends. For the CDR3, the DNA is TGTGCCACCAGCGGCGGAGGGACGGCTAATGAAAAACTGTTTTTT. This gives the protein CATSGGGTANEKLFF.

The rearrangement joins TRBV24-1 to TRBJ1-2; D uncertain. The ends were cut back, 7 bases at V and 4 bases at J, with 12 bases in the middle. Germline CDR1 is KGHDR and CDR2 is SFDVKD. CDR3 length: 13 residues. The CDR3 reads CATSRGLFYGYTF. Written as DNA, the CDR3 is TGTGCCACCAGCCGAGGGCTGTTCTATGGCTACACCTTC.

CDR3 bases: TGCAGCGCCCTGGACAAAGGAAAAAACATTCAGTACTTC. This codes for CSALDKGKNIQYF. This chain links TRBV29-1 with TRBJ2-4; the D gene is possibly TRBD1 (5 bases). Trimming pared 7 bases from V and 4 bases from J, leaving 14 bases between. The length of the CDR3 is 13 residues. Germline values: CDR1 SQVTM, CDR2 ANQGSEA. The full variable domain, in which reference TRBV29-1 and TRBJ2-4 provide the parts outside the CDR3, is SAVISQKPSRDICQRGTSLTIQCQVDSQVTMMFWYRQQPGQSLTLIATANQGSEATYESGFVIDKFPISRPNLTFSTLTVSNMSPEDSSIYLCSALDKGKNIQYFGAGTRLSVL.

The chain joins TRBV4-1 to TRBJ1-2; D is possibly TRBD1 (6 bases). CDR1 and CDR2 from the germline V gene are MGHRA and YSYEKL. This CDR3 comprises 16 residues. Between the trimmed V and J ends, which lost 0 bases and 3 bases, there was a span of 14 bases. The CDR3 coding sequence is TGCGCCAGCAGCCAAGATATGCAGGGGTCTGACTATGGCTACACCTTC. Amino acid sequence: CASSQDMQGSDYGYTF.

The CDR3 DNA follows: TGTGCCAGCAGTTTCCGGGACAGGGGCCGCGAGCAGTACTTC. Amino acids: CASSFRDRGREQYF. The chain employs TRBV27 and TRBJ2-7; 10 bases align to TRBD1. The CDR3 has 14 amino acids. J was trimmed by 6 bases and V by 3 bases; bases with no gene match: 5. Germline loops: CDR1 MNHEY, CDR2 SMNVEV (reference sequence).

Only a few counts were recorded for this clone. The chain has TRBV27 and TRBJ2-7; perhaps TRBD2 as D (5 bases). The CDR3 totals 15 residues. The V end lost 0 bases, the J end lost 6 bases, and 15 bases lay between the germline ends. In germline, CDR1 is MNHEY, CDR2 SMNVEV (reference sequence). The CDR3 sequence is CASSLSPGKGLEQYF. CDR3 bases: TGTGCCAGCAGTTTATCCCCGGGAAAAGGGCTCGAGCAGTACTTC.

J is TRBJ2-7 and V is TRBV6-5, with 7 positions matching TRBD2. Germline CDR1 MNHEY, CDR2 SVGAGI. The V and J ends lost 6 bases and 2 bases, in that order; junction bases with no gene match: 7. There are 14 residues in the CDR3. The CDR3 loop reads CASRRGEGPYEQYF. The CDR3 DNA is TGTGCCAGCAGAAGAGGGGAGGGACCCTACGAGCAGTACTTC.

J is TRBJ2-7 and V is TRBV30, with D tentatively TRBD2 (7 bases). The CDR3 extends over 13 amino acids. V was clipped by 0 bases and J by 7 bases, with 13 bases between them. CDR1 and CDR2 from the germline V gene are GTSNPN and SVGIG (reference sequence). The CDR3 coding sequence is TGTGCCTGGAGTGTGGGGGGGCAAAGGGAGCAGTACTTC. Protein product: CAWSVGGQREQYF.

This chain uses TRBV6-5 with TRBJ2-7, with 7 bases aligning to TRBD2. V lost 6 bases and J lost 5; bases outside the gene matches: 10. The germline V gene encodes CDR1 MNHEY and CDR2 SVGAGI. The length of the CDR3 is 14 residues. As DNA, the CDR3 is TGTGCCAGCAGGGACGGGGGGAGCAAGCACGAGCAGTACTTC. Translation gives CASRDGGSKHEQYF.

The V call is TRBV9, the J call TRBJ1-2; D remains unclear. This CDR3 region has 15 residues. CDR1 SGDLS and CDR2 YYNGEE come from the germline V gene. V lost 1 base and J 6 bases, leaving 16 bases between the germline ends. In nucleotides, the CDR3 is TGTGCCAGCAGCGTAAGAAGGGCCGGGAGAGATGGCTACACCTTC. Amino acids: CASSVRRAGRDGYTF.

The chain employs TRBV6-5 and TRBJ2-2; 7 bases line up with TRBD1. CDR1 MNHEY and CDR2 SVGAGI come from the germline V gene. The CDR3 totals 15 residues. J was trimmed by 1 base and V by 7 bases; bases with no gene match: 6. CDR3 in amino acids: CASIDRARNTGELFF. Here the CDR3 DNA reads TGTGCCAGCATCGACAGGGCCCGGAACACCGGGGAGCTGTTTTTT.

The chain links TRBV24-1 to TRBJ2-7; 8 bases align to TRBD1. J lost 4 bases, V lost 5 bases, and 9 bases had no gene match. CDR1 and CDR2 (germline): KGHDR, SFDVKD. The CDR3 runs to 15 residues. Here the CDR3 reads CATSAHGTGSYEQYF. The CDR3 coding sequence is TGTGCCACCAGTGCCCATGGGACAGGTTCGTACGAGCAGTACTTC.

The chain is built from TRBV5-1 and TRBJ2-3, with 8 bases fitting TRBD1. CDR1 is SGHRS, CDR2 YFSETQ, per germline. The CDR3 extends over 18 amino acids. The J segment lost 3 bases and the V segment lost 0 bases, leaving 12 bases of the junction unmatched. CDR3 nucleotide sequence: TGCGCCAGCAGCTTGGGGGCGGGACGCAGGGGGCAGACAGATACGCAGTATTTT. Its protein product is CASSLGAGRRGQTDTQYF.